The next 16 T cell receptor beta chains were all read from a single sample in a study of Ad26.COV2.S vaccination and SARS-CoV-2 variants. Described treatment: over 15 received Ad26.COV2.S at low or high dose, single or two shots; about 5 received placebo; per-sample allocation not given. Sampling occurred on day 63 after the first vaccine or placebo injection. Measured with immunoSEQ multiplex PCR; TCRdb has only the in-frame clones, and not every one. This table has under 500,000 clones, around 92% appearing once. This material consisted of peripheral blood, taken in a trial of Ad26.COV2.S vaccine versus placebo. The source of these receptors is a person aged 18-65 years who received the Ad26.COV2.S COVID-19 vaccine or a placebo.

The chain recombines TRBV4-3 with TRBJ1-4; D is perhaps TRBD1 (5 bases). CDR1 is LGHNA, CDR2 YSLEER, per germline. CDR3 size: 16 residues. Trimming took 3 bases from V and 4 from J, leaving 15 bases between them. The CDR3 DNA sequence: TGCGCCAGCAGCCAGGGACGATTCGGAATTAATGAAAAACTGTTTTTT. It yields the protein CASSQGRFGINEKLFF.

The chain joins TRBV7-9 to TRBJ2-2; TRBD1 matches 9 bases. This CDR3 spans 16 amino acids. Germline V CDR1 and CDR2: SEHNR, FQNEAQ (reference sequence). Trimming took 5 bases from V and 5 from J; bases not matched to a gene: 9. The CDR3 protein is CASSRDHRGLTGELFF. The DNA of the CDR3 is TGTGCCAGCAGCCGAGACCACAGGGGGCTAACCGGGGAGCTGTTTTTT.

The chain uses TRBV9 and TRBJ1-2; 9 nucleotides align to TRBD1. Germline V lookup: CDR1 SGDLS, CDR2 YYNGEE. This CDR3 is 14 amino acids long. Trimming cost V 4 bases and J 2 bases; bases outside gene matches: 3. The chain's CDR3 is CASSPDRGNYGYTF. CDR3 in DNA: TGTGCCAGCAGCCCGGACAGGGGAAACTATGGCTACACCTTC. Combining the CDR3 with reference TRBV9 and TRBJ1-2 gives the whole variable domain DSGVTQTPKHLITATGQRVTLRCSPRSGDLSVYWYQQSLDQGLQFLIQYYNGEERAKGNILERFSAQQFPDLHSELNLSSLELGDSALYFCASSPDRGNYGYTFGSGTRLTVV.

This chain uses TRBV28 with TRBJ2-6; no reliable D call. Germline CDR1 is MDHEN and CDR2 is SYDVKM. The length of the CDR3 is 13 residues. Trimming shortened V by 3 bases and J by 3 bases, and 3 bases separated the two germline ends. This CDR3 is CASSLIGANVLTF. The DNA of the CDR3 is TGTGCCAGCAGTTTGATTGGGGCCAACGTCCTGACTTTC.

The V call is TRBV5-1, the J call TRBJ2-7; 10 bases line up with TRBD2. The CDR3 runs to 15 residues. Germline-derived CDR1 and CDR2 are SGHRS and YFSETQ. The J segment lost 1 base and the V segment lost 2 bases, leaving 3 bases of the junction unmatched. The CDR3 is CASSFERGGSYEQYF. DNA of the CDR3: TGCGCCAGCAGCTTCGAGCGGGGGGGATCCTACGAGCAGTACTTC. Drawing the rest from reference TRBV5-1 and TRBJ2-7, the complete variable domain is KAGVTQTPRYLIKTRGQQVTLSCSPISGHRSVSWYQQTPGQGLQFLFEYFSETQRNKGNFPGRFSGRQFSNSRSEMNVSTLELGDSALYLCASSFERGGSYEQYFGPGTRLTVT.

The CDR3 DNA reads TGTGCCAGCAGCCCCCAGCAGAACTATGGCTACACCTTC. It yields the protein CASSPQQNYGYTF. This chain uses TRBV7-9 with TRBJ1-2; the D is unclear. Germline CDR1 SEHNR, CDR2 FQNEAQ (reference sequence). This CDR3 contains 13 residues. The germline V and J ends were trimmed by 5 bases and 2 bases, with 9 bases remaining between them.

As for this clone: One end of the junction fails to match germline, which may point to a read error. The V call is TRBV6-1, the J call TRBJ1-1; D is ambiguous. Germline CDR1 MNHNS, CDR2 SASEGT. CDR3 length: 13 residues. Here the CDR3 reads CASREETNTEAFF. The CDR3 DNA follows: TGTGCCAGCAGGGAAGAAACGAACACTGAAGCTTTCTTT.

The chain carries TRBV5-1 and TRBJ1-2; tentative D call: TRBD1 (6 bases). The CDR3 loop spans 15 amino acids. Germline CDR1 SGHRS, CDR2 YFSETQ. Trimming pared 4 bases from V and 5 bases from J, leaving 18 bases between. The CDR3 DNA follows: TGCGCCAGCAGCCCAAGAGGGGGTCCGCAGTATGGCTACACCTTC. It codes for CASSPRGGPQYGYTF.

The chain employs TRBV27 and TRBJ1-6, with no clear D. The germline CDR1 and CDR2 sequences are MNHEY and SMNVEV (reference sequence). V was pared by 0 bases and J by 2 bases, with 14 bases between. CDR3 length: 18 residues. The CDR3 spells CASSLSILGVPYNSPLHF. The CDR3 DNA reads TGTGCCAGCAGTTTATCGATTCTCGGGGTCCCCTATAATTCACCCCTCCACTTT.

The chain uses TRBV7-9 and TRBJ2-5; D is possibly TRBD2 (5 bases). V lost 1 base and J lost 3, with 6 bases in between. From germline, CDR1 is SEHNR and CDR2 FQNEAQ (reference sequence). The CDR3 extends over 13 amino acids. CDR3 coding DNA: TGTGCCAGCAGCTTAGATAGCGAAGAGACCCAGTACTTC. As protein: CASSLDSEETQYF.

CDR3 region: CASRETGGNEKLFF. The CDR3 coding sequence is TGTGCCAGCAGGGAAACAGGGGGAAATGAAAAACTGTTTTTT. The rearrangement uses TRBV2 and TRBJ1-4; the match to TRBD1 covers 8 bases. The germline gives CDR1 SNHLY, CDR2 FYNNEI. V lost 6 bases to trimming and J lost 5 bases; unmatched junction nucleotides: 5. CDR3 size: 14 residues.

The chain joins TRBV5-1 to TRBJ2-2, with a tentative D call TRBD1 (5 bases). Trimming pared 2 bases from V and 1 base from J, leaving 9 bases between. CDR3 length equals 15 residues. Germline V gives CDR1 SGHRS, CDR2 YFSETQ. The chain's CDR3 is CASSFGALNTGELFF. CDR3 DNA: TGCGCCAGCAGCTTTGGGGCCCTGAACACCGGGGAGCTGTTTTTT.

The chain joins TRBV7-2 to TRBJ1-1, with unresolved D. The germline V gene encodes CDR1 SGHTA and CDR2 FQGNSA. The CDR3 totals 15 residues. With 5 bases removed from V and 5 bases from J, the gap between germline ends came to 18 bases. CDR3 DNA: TGTGCCAGCAGCGCCTCTATGGTTGCGGGGACTGAAGCTTTCTTT. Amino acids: CASSASMVAGTEAFF.

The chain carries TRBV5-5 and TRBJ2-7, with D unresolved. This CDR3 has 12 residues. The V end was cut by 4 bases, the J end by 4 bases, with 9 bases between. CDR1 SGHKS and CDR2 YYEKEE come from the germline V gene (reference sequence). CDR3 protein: CASSGDIYEQYF. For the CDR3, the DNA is TGTGCCAGCAGCGGTGATATTTACGAGCAGTACTTC. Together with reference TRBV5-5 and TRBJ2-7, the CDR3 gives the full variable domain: DAGVTQSPTHLIKTRGQQVTLRCSPISGHKSVSWYQQVLGQGPQFIFQYYEKEERGRGNFPDRFSARQFPNYSSELNVNALLLGDSALYLCASSGDIYEQYFGPGTRLTVT.

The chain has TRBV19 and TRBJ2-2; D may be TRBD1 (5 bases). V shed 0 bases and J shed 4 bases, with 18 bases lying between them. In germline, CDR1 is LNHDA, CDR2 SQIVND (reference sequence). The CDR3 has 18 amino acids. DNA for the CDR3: TGTGCCAGTAGTATAGATCATAGTATAGGGGCTAGCACCGGGGAGCTGTTTTTT. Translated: CASSIDHSIGASTGELFF.

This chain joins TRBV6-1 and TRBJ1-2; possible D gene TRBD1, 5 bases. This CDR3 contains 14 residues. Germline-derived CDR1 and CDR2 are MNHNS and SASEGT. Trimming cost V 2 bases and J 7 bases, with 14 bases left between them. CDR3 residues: CASSEPGGPGGYTF. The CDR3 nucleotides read TGTGCCAGCAGTGAACCCGGGGGTCCAGGTGGCTACACCTTC.